These 4 T cell receptor beta chains were all obtained from the same sample, sequenced in a study of OX40 agonist ivuxolimab in advanced cancers. TCRdb's table, derived via immunoSEQ multiplex PCR, lists solely in-frame clones and lacks some. Of under 100,000 clones listed, roughly 90% were seen once; the top ten hold nearly 0.55%. The sequencing used CD4+ or CD8+ T cells sorted from blood, collected in a trial of the OX40 agonist ivuxolimab. Every receptor here comes from an adult with an advanced solid tumor such as melanoma, head and neck, liver or kidney cancer.

The rearrangement links TRBV19 to TRBJ2-7; D gene uncertain. CDR1 and CDR2 (germline): LNHDA, SQIVND (reference sequence). CDR3 length: 15 amino acids. V lost 4 bases and J lost 0, with 13 bases in between. This CDR3 reads CASSNMRPPSYEQYF. The CDR3 DNA is TGTGCCAGTAGTAATATGAGGCCCCCCTCCTACGAGCAGTACTTC. Full variable domain (missing parts from reference TRBV19 and TRBJ2-7): DGGITQSPKYLFRKEGQNVTLSCEQNLNHDAMYWYRQDPGQGLRLIYYSQIVNDFQKGDIAEGYSVSREKKESFPLTVTSAQKNPTAFYLCASSNMRPPSYEQYFGPGTRLTVT.

In its sample, this clone was seen once. The CDR3 loop is CASSEWGLVGEQYF. CDR3 in DNA: TGTGCCAGCAGTGAATGGGGACTAGTAGGCGAGCAGTACTTC. The rearrangement links TRBV2 to TRBJ2-7; 8 positions match TRBD2. CDR1 and CDR2 from the germline V gene are SNHLY and FYNNEI. This CDR3 has 14 amino acids. With V trimmed by 2 bases and J by 6 bases, 6 bases remained unmatched.

The chain carries TRBV7-9 and TRBJ2-3, with 7 positions matching TRBD2. With V trimmed by 5 bases and J by 11 bases, 7 bases remained unmatched. CDR1 and CDR2 from the germline V gene are SEHNR and FQNEAQ (reference sequence). The CDR3 has 12 amino acids. The CDR3 DNA sequence: TGTGCCAGCAGCCATACGCAGCGGGGGCAGTATTTT. This codes for CASSHTQRGQYF.

This clone was detected once. This chain connects TRBV19 to TRBJ1-1; 8 positions match TRBD1. J gave up 5 bases and V 5 bases, and 7 bases lay outside the gene matches. The CDR3 length is 14 residues. From germline, CDR1 is LNHDA and CDR2 SQIVND (reference sequence). The CDR3 loop reads CASSSYRGRTEAFF. The CDR3 DNA reads as TGTGCCAGTAGTTCTTACAGGGGGAGGACTGAAGCTTTCTTT. Full variable domain (outside the CDR3, taken from reference TRBV19 and TRBJ1-1): DGGITQSPKYLFRKEGQNVTLSCEQNLNHDAMYWYRQDPGQGLRLIYYSQIVNDFQKGDIAEGYSVSREKKESFPLTVTSAQKNPTAFYLCASSSYRGRTEAFFGQGTRLTVV.